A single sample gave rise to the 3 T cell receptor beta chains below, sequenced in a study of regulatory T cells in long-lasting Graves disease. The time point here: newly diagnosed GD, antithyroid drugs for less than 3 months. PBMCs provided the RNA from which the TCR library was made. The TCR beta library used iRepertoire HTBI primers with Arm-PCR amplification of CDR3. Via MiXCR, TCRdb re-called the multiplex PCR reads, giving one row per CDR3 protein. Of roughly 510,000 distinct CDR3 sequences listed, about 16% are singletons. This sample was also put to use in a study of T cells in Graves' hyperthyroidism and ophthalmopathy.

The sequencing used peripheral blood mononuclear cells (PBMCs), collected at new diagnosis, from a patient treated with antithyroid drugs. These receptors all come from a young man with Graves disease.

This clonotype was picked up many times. CDR3 DNA: TGTGCCAGCAGGGTTCTAGGGGTTCAGCAAGAGACCCAGTACTTC. This encodes CASRVLGVQQETQYF. The gene calls are TRBV27 and TRBJ2-5; a possible D gene is TRBD1 (5 bases). CDR3 length: 15 residues. CDR1 MNHEY and CDR2 SMNVEV come from the germline V gene (reference sequence). V shed 6 bases and J shed 2 bases, with 16 bases lying between them.

The CDR3 bases are TGTGCCAGCAGGAGGACAGGGGGCGATCCCTCTGGAAACACCATATATTTT. Protein sequence: CASRRTGGDPSGNTIYF. The genes are TRBV6-2 or TRBV6-3 and TRBJ1-3, with 11 bases that match TRBD1. The length of the CDR3 is 17 residues. Per the germline V gene, CDR1 is MNHEY and CDR2 is SVGEGT. After removal of 6 bases from V and 0 bases from J, the junction contained 7 bases not matched to a gene.

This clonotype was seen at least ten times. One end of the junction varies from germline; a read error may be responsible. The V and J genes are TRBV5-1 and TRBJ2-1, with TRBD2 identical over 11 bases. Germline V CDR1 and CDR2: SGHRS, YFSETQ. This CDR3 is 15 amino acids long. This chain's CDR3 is CASSLGTSGYNEQFF. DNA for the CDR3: TGTGCCAGCAGCTTAGGGACTAGCGGTTACAATGAGCAGTTCTTC.